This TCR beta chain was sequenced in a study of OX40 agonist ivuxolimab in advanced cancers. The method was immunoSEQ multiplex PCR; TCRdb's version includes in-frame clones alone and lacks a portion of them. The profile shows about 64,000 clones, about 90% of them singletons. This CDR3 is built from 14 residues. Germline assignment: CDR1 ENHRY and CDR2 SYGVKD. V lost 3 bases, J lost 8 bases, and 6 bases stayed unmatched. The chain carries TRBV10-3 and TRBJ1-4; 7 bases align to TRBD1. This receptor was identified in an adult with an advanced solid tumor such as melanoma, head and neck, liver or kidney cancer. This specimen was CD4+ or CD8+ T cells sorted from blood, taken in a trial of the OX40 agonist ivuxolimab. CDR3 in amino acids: CAISDDRAPEKLFF. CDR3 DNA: TGTGCCATCAGTGATGACAGGGCCCCGGAAAAACTGTTTTTT.